The 18 T cell receptor beta chains presented below share a single source sample, sequenced in a study of blood T cells in healthy people across ages. The use of a sample-barcoded 5' primer and a J-beta primer mix characterized a second PCR of roughly 6 to 11 cycles. Each CDR3 protein is one row after TCRdb ran MiXCR on the 5' RACE reads. The data show some 930,000 distinct CDR3 sequences, almost 30% seen once. In addition, the sample was reused for a study of T cells of mothers and their children.

What was sequenced was blood. The source is a woman in her thirties or forties in good health.

The chain employs TRBV7-2 and TRBJ2-3; the match to TRBD1 covers 10 bases. J lost 2 bases, V lost 4 bases, and 12 bases had no gene match. Per germline, CDR1 SGHTA and CDR2 FQGNSA. This CDR3 contains 18 residues. The CDR3 sequence: CASSSQRPGQGTTDTQYF. CDR3 bases: TGTGCCAGCAGCTCCCAGAGACCGGGACAGGGGACCACAGATACGCAGTATTTT.

V usage is TRBV4-3 and J usage is TRBJ2-3; D remains ambiguous. This CDR3 has 18 amino acids. The V gene lost 0 bases and the J gene lost 2 bases, with 18 bases spanning the gap. Germline assignment: CDR1 LGHNA and CDR2 YSLEER. The CDR3 loop reads CASSQDFHQGPPTDTQYF. The CDR3 DNA is TGCGCCAGCAGCCAAGACTTCCACCAAGGGCCGCCCACAGATACGCAGTATTTT.

The rearrangement links TRBV4-3 to TRBJ2-2; 10 nucleotides line up with TRBD2. The ends lost 0 bases at V and 6 bases at J; junction bases unmatched: 7. The CDR3 is 17 residues long. The germline CDR1 and CDR2 sequences are LGHNA and YSLEER. CDR3 nucleotides: TGCGCCAGCAGCCAAGATCCCCTAGCGGGGGTCGCCGGGGAGCTGTTTTTT. It is translated as CASSQDPLAGVAGELFF.

This clonotype appeared many times. The chain has TRBV7-2 and TRBJ2-1, with TRBD1 identical over 10 bases. The CDR3 consists of 14 residues. CDR1 and CDR2 from the germline V gene are SGHTA and FQGNSA. Trimming took 6 bases from V and 5 from J; bases not matched to a gene: 4. The CDR3 DNA sequence: TGTGCCAGCAGTTCCGGGACAGGGGACAATGAGCAGTTCTTC. This sequence encodes CASSSGTGDNEQFF.

This clonotype was seen at least ten times. The CDR3 spells CASSLGGPNYGYTF. The CDR3, as DNA: TGTGCCAGCAGCTTGGGGGGTCCTAACTATGGCTACACCTTC. The chain joins TRBV28 to TRBJ1-2; tentative D call: TRBD1 (5 bases). Germline loops: CDR1 MDHEN, CDR2 SYDVKM. Between the trimmed V and J ends, which lost 6 bases and 0 bases, there was a span of 11 bases. The CDR3 is made up of 14 amino acids.

The gene calls are TRBV28 and TRBJ2-7; D gene unclear. CDR3 length: 15 residues. The V end was cut by 3 bases, the J end by 6 bases, with 18 bases between. Germline CDR1 MDHEN, CDR2 SYDVKM. The CDR3, as DNA: TGTGCCAGCAGTTTGCCCAGGACGGTTCTCCGCGAGCAGTACTTC. Its protein is CASSLPRTVLREQYF.

This clonotype has only a few counts. CDR3 in amino acids: CASSSGTSGPTDTQYF. The CDR3 DNA follows: TGCGCCAGCAGCTCCGGGACTAGCGGGCCCACAGATACGCAGTATTTT. J is TRBJ2-3 and V is TRBV5-1; 12 nucleotides line up with TRBD2. Germline values: CDR1 SGHRS, CDR2 YFSETQ. The CDR3 sequence is 16 residues long. V gave up 3 bases and J gave up 2 bases; unmatched junction bases: 4.

Details on this clonotype: A much larger clone lies one base from this, so it may be a read error. The conserved closing phenylalanine or tryptophan is absent in this CDR3, likely reflecting a read error. The chain is built from TRBV27 and TRBJ1-5; D may be TRBD1 (5 bases). Deletions cut 8 bases from V and 3 bases from J, with 14 bases between. This CDR3 comprises 14 residues. Per the germline V gene, CDR1 is MNHEY and CDR2 is SMNVEV (reference sequence). The CDR3 loop is CASGTGRFNQPQHC. The CDR3 nucleotides are TGTGCCAGCGGAACAGGACGTTTCAATCAGCCCCAGCATTGT.

In its sample, this clonotype was seen once. A much bigger clone sits one base away, suggesting this may be a read error. V usage is TRBV20-1 and J usage is TRBJ2-3; 8 nucleotides agree with TRBD2. The CDR3 is 13 residues long. The V segment lost 8 bases and the J segment 3 bases; nucleotides outside the gene matches: 7. CDR1 and CDR2 (germline): DFQATT, SNEGSKA (reference sequence). CDR3 amino acids: CSSGGTRTDTQYF. As DNA, the CDR3 is TGCAGTTCCGGTGGGACTAGGACAGATACGCAGTATTTT.

With respect to this clonotype: A much larger clone differs from this one at a single base, so this may be a read error. The genes are TRBV7-8 and TRBJ2-1; possible D gene TRBD2, 6 bases. Germline CDR1 SGHVS, CDR2 FQNEAQ. The CDR3 runs to 16 residues. V dropped 5 bases and J dropped 3 bases, with 17 bases sitting between them. The CDR3 bases are TGTGCCAGCAGCCCCGAATGGGGGGACGGCTACAATGAGCAGTTCTTC. It codes for CASSPEWGDGYNEQFF.

The V gene is TRBV14, the J gene TRBJ2-7; either TRBD1 or TRBD2 may supply D (6 bases each). The CDR3 has 14 amino acids. Trimming took off 5 bases at V and 2 bases at J, with 13 bases between the two ends. The germline V gene has CDR1 SGHDN and CDR2 FVKESK. Here the CDR3 DNA reads TGTGCCAGCAGCTACATCCGGGGGCCCTACGAGCAGTACTTC. Protein sequence: CASSYIRGPYEQYF.

The chain couples TRBV19 to TRBJ1-1; 8 bases match TRBD1. This CDR3 spans 14 amino acids. The germline V gene encodes CDR1 LNHDA and CDR2 SQIVND (reference sequence). The V segment lost 7 bases and the J segment 4 bases; nucleotides outside the gene matches: 8. CDR3 region: CASKPGGVSTEAFF. The CDR3 DNA sequence: TGTGCCAGTAAGCCAGGGGGCGTGAGCACTGAAGCTTTCTTT. Variable domain in full (rest from reference TRBV19 and TRBJ1-1): DGGITQSPKYLFRKEGQNVTLSCEQNLNHDAMYWYRQDPGQGLRLIYYSQIVNDFQKGDIAEGYSVSREKKESFPLTVTSAQKNPTAFYLCASKPGGVSTEAFFGQGTRLTVV.

There are many counts of this clonotype. The gene calls are TRBV7-8 and TRBJ2-7, with 8 bases that match TRBD2. The CDR3 runs to 14 residues. With 3 bases clipped from V and 5 bases from J, the junction kept 6 bases outside the gene matches. Germline V lookup: CDR1 SGHVS, CDR2 FQNEAQ. CDR3 protein: CASSFLAGFDEQYF. The DNA of the CDR3 is TGTGCCAGCAGCTTCTTAGCGGGGTTCGACGAGCAGTACTTC.

This clonotype was counted only a few times. The CDR3 reads CATSVGTGYGYTF. CDR3 sequence (DNA): TGTGCCACCTCCGTGGGGACAGGGTATGGCTACACCTTC. The chain couples TRBV27 to TRBJ1-2, with 9 nucleotides matching TRBD1. CDR3 length: 13 residues. The V gene's germline CDR1 is MNHEY and CDR2 SMNVEV (reference sequence). Trimming cost V 10 bases and J 5 bases; bases outside gene matches: 8.

This chain links TRBV9 with TRBJ2-7, with TRBD2 matching over 15 bases. Per the germline V gene, CDR1 is SGDLS and CDR2 is YYNGEE. After removal of 2 bases from V and 4 bases from J, the junction contained 4 bases not matched to a gene. The length of the CDR3 is 16 residues. CDR3: CASSVGLAGGPYEQYF. The CDR3 nucleotides read TGTGCCAGCAGCGTTGGACTAGCGGGGGGGCCTTACGAGCAGTACTTC. The whole variable domain, remainder taken from reference TRBV9 and TRBJ2-7, is DSGVTQTPKHLITATGQRVTLRCSPRSGDLSVYWYQQSLDQGLQFLIQYYNGEERAKGNILERFSAQQFPDLHSELNLSSLELGDSALYFCASSVGLAGGPYEQYFGPGTRLTVT.

This chain connects TRBV18 to TRBJ2-1, with D perhaps TRBD2 (5 bases). The CDR3 spans 15 residues. V lost 2 bases to trimming and J lost 0 bases, with 8 bases between them. Germline CDR1 KGHSH, CDR2 LQKENI. The CDR3 sequence: CASSPGSSSYNEQFF. CDR3 DNA sequence: TGTGCCAGCTCACCAGGGAGCAGCTCCTACAATGAGCAGTTCTTC.

In its sample, this clonotype was seen once. Mismatch with germline at one junction end may stem from a read error. The rearrangement links TRBV5-1 to TRBJ2-7; TRBD1 matches 7 bases. Germline loops: CDR1 SGHRS, CDR2 YFSETQ. The CDR3 has 15 residues. Written as DNA, the CDR3 is TGCACCAGCAGCTTAACGGGACAGATTTCCTACGAGCAGTACTTC. This codes for CTSSLTGQISYEQYF.

Regarding this clonotype: A read error is possible here, since a much larger clone lies one base away. This sequence joins TRBV12-3 or TRBV12-4 and TRBJ2-5; possible D gene TRBD1, 6 bases. CDR3 length: 14 amino acids. CDR3 loop: CASTPGQSQETQCF. The DNA of the CDR3 is TGTGCCAGCACCCCTGGACAGTCACAAGAGACCCAGTGCTTC.